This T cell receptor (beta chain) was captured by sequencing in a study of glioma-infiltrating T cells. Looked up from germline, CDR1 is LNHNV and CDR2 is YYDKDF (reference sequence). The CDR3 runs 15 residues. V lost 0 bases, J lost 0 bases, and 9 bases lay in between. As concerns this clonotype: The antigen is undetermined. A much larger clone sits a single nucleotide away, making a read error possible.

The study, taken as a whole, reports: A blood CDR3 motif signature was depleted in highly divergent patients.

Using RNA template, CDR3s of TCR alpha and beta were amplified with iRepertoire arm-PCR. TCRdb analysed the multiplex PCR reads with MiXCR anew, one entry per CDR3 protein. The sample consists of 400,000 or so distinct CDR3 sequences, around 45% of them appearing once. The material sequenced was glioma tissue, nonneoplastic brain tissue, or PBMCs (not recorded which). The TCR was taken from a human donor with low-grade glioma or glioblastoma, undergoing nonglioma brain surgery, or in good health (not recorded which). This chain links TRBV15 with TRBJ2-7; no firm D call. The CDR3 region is CATSRDPGRSYEQYF. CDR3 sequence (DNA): TGTGCCACCAGCAGAGATCCAGGCCGCTCCTACGAGCAGTACTTC.